One and the same sample provided the 6 T cell receptor beta chains below, sequenced in a study of cytomegalovirus exposure and HLA in healthy donors (TCRdb year 2017). To prepare the library, the immunoSEQ multiplex PCR assay was applied. For the multiplex PCR, a mixture combining 60 forward primers for TCR Vbeta segments and 13 reverse primers for TCR Jbeta segments was used. The table was pulled from immuneACCESS by TCRdb, which kept in-frame rearrangements only. Such tables lose some clones; where checked, under half of the loss comes from unresolved V genes, and the rest has no known cause. The sample records around 100,000 clones, 50% to 70% of which are singletons. 4.8% of the sample is held by the ten biggest clonotypes. Sequenced input: PBMCs. These receptors were collected from a human donor in good health.

The genes are TRBV18 and TRBJ1-1, with TRBD1 matching 11 bases. The CDR3 totals 14 residues. Germline V gene lookup returns CDR1 KGHSH and CDR2 LQKENI. Germline trimming cut 6 bases from V and 4 bases from J; bases unmatched to any gene: 4. The DNA of the CDR3 is TGTGCCAGCTCGCAGGGACAGGGGGTCACTGAAGCTTTCTTT. This sequence encodes CASSQGQGVTEAFF.

The table lists this clone with a count of one. J is TRBJ2-1 and V is TRBV10-1, with 13 bases identical to TRBD2. V shed 3 bases and J 8 bases; nucleotides not matched to a gene: 4. Per germline, CDR1 WNHNN and CDR2 SYGVQD (reference sequence). This CDR3 comprises 15 residues. CDR3 region: CASSDGLAGVDEQFF. CDR3 DNA sequence: TGCGCCAGCAGTGACGGACTAGCGGGAGTGGATGAGCAGTTCTTC.

The J gene is TRBJ1-2, the V gene TRBV5-1; D unresolved. Germline V gene lookup returns CDR1 SGHRS and CDR2 YFSETQ. The V end was cut by 0 bases, the J end by 6 bases, with 15 bases between. This CDR3 region has 15 residues. The CDR3 nucleotides are TGCGCCAGCAGCTTGGCTCCGGGGAGGAGGAATGGCTACACCTTC. Residues: CASSLAPGRRNGYTF.

To note about this clone: This same CDR3 is encoded by further DNA sequences in the sample. The CDR3 nucleotides read TGTGCCAGCAGCTTGGTAGCGGGAGGACAAGAGACCCAGTACTTC. Its protein product is CASSLVAGGQETQYF. This chain joins TRBV5-4 and TRBJ2-5; 10 bases are shared with TRBD2. The CDR3 contains 15 residues. V gave up 0 bases and J gave up 2 bases; unmatched junction bases: 1. The germline V gene has CDR1 SGHNT and CDR2 YYREEE (reference sequence). Full variable domain (remainder filled in from reference TRBV5-4 and TRBJ2-5): ETGVTQSPTHLIKTRGQQVTLRCSSQSGHNTVSWYQQALGQGPQFIFQYYREEENGRGNFPPRFSGLQFPNYSSELNVNALELDDSALYLCASSLVAGGQETQYFGPGTRLLVL.

This clone was counted between two and nine times. This chain links TRBV7-9 with TRBJ1-3, with 7 nucleotides matching TRBD1. The V gene's germline CDR1 is SEHNR and CDR2 FQNEAQ (reference sequence). The trim removed 5 bases at V and 4 bases at J, leaving 17 bases unmatched. The CDR3 spans 18 residues. The chain's CDR3 is CASSDRDSGLILGNTIYF. CDR3 nucleotide sequence: TGTGCCAGCAGCGACAGGGACAGCGGATTGATATTGGGAAACACCATATATTTT.

This sequence joins TRBV7-8 and TRBJ2-2; 8 bases agree with TRBD2. This CDR3 comprises 16 residues. The junction had 4 bases not matched to a gene; V was cut back by 2 bases and J by 2 bases. Germline V gives CDR1 SGHVS, CDR2 FQNEAQ. CDR3 coding DNA: TGTGCCAGCAGCTTATTTAGCGGGGTTAACACCGGGGAGCTGTTTTTT. It is translated as CASSLFSGVNTGELFF. Supplemented by reference TRBV7-8 and TRBJ2-2, the full variable domain reads GAGVSQSPRYKVAKRGQDVALRCDPISGHVSLFWYQQALGQGPEFLTYFQNEAQLDKSGLPSDRFFAERPEGSVSTLKIQRTQQEDSAVYLCASSLFSGVNTGELFFGEGSRLTVL.